The 2 T cell receptor beta chains presented below share a single source sample, sequenced in a study of CD8 T cells in Susac syndrome. It was with random hexamers that roughly 0.45 to 1 ug RNA was reverse transcribed. In TCRdb, the immunoSEQ multiplex PCR reads were re-called with MiXCR into one record per CDR3 protein. The table records 150,000 to 200,000 distinct CDR3 sequences, roughly 94% of them present only once. Sequenced: CD4+ T cells from PBMCs. Receptor source: a human donor with multiple sclerosis.

The rearrangement uses TRBV6-2 or TRBV6-3 and TRBJ2-5, with D uncertain. The germline gives CDR1 MNHEY, CDR2 SVGEGT. The CDR3 sequence is 13 residues long. V lost 6 bases, J lost 1 base, and 9 bases lay in between. Written as DNA, the CDR3 is TGTGCCAGCAGCAAGGTCCCCCAAGAGACCCAGTACTTC. As protein: CASSKVPQETQYF.

The gene calls are TRBV12-3 or TRBV12-4 and TRBJ1-2; D is unclear. V lost 3 bases and J lost 4, with 12 bases in between. CDR3 size: 14 residues. CDR3 in DNA: TGTGCCAGCAGTTTGTCTTCAGGAAGCTATGGCTACACCTTC. It specifies CASSLSSGSYGYTF.